Each of the 8 T cell receptor beta chains below was sequenced from the same sample in a study of early T cells in non-severe SARS-CoV-2 infection. One entry per CDR3 protein results from TCRdb running MiXCR on the 5' RACE reads. The sample holds about 120,000 distinct CDR3 sequences, around an eighth seen once. Source: whole blood, taken at baseline. These TCRs come from an adult who was a healthcare worker with PCR-confirmed SARS-CoV-2 infection or an uninfected control (not recorded which).

This clonotype turned up a few times. The chain is built from TRBV5-1 and TRBJ2-7; 8 bases align to TRBD1. V was pared by 3 bases and J by 2 bases, with 4 bases of the junction left unmatched. Germline assignment: CDR1 SGHRS and CDR2 YFSETQ. This CDR3 has 14 amino acids. CDR3 residues: CASSSATGAYEQYF. CDR3 DNA sequence: TGCGCCAGCAGCTCAGCGACAGGGGCCTACGAGCAGTACTTC.

This clonotype was observed a few times. The J gene is TRBJ2-2, the V gene TRBV18; no clear D. Trimming stripped 6 bases from V and 6 bases from J, with 11 bases between. Germline V gene data show CDR1 as KGHSH and CDR2 as LQKENI. The CDR3 totals 13 residues. CDR3 region: CASSREASGELFF. The CDR3 nucleotides are TGTGCCAGCTCTCGTGAAGCTTCCGGGGAGCTGTTTTTT.

This clonotype was recorded at least ten times. The V call is TRBV18, the J call TRBJ2-4; D might be TRBD2 (5 bases). The CDR3 length is 15 residues. Germline-derived CDR1 and CDR2 are KGHSH and LQKENI. Trimming removed 3 bases at V and 1 base at J, with 10 bases between. The chain's CDR3 is CASSPPGEAKNIQYF. As DNA, the CDR3 is TGTGCCAGCTCACCCCCCGGGGAGGCCAAAAACATTCAGTACTTC.

The rearrangement links TRBV5-1 to TRBJ1-1; D gene ambiguous. Trimming cost V 6 bases and J 3 bases, with 12 bases left between them. The CDR3 totals 13 residues. CDR1 and CDR2 from the germline V gene are SGHRS and YFSETQ. CDR3 DNA: TGCGCCAGCAAATCGTCAATGTACACTGAAGCTTTCTTT. This sequence encodes CASKSSMYTEAFF.

This clonotype occurred a few times. The rearrangement links TRBV4-1 to TRBJ2-1; the match to TRBD2 covers 9 bases. The CDR3 is made up of 16 amino acids. Germline V gene sequence: CDR1 MGHRA, CDR2 YSYEKL. V trimming: 4 bases; J trimming: 5 bases; junction bases outside the gene matches: 9. This CDR3 reads CASSPGGGAKNNEQFF. The CDR3 region has the DNA TGCGCCAGCAGCCCAGGCGGGGGGGCAAAGAACAATGAGCAGTTCTTC.

This clonotype was recorded a few times. The chain recombines TRBV6-1 with TRBJ1-2; tentative D call: TRBD1 (6 bases). The CDR3 runs 13 residues. The germline V gene encodes CDR1 MNHNS and CDR2 SASEGT. V was pared by 7 bases and J by 7 bases, with 16 bases between. The CDR3 reads CASTLRQESGYTF. The CDR3 region has the DNA TGTGCCAGCACCCTTCGACAGGAGTCTGGCTACACCTTC.

CDR3: CSVEEVWRADTQYF. CDR3 bases: TGCAGCGTTGAAGAAGTTTGGAGGGCGGATACGCAGTATTTT. The chain carries TRBV29-1 and TRBJ2-3, with D perhaps TRBD2 (6 bases). Germline values: CDR1 SQVTM, CDR2 ANQGSEA. This CDR3 has 14 amino acids. Trimming removed 0 bases from V and 6 bases from J, with 13 bases in between.

This sequence joins TRBV5-1 and TRBJ2-5, with D possibly matching TRBD2 (5 bases). The germline gives CDR1 SGHRS, CDR2 YFSETQ. V was pared by 0 bases and J by 4 bases, with 10 bases between. This CDR3 has 14 residues. This chain's CDR3 is CASSLGSGGETQYF. CDR3 coding DNA: TGCGCCAGCAGCTTGGGTTCTGGAGGAGAGACCCAGTACTTC.